Reported below is one TCR beta chain. These data come from a study of blood T cell repertoires in COVID-19. Original analysis: Quantification of nucleated cells was approximated via reference gene primer amplification. Sequenced by immunoSEQ multiplex PCR; TCRdb stores in-frame clones only, minus some. The V and J calls and clone size come from that table; D and trimming were worked out from the DNA. The sample shows roughly 200,000 clones, more than 75% of them seen only once. Sequencing used PBMCs or T cells enriched from blood (not recorded which). This TCR was sampled from a man aged 35-49 years with acute COVID-19.

The CDR3 here is CASSGPGGGSNQPQHF. CDR3 sequence (DNA): TGTGCCAGCAGTGGACCTGGGGGGGGGAGCAATCAGCCCCAGCATTTT. This chain links TRBV2 with TRBJ1-5, with D possibly being TRBD1 (5 bases). Germline values: CDR1 SNHLY, CDR2 FYNNEI. Trimming pared 4 bases from V and 1 base from J, leaving 14 bases between. The CDR3 is made up of 16 amino acids. Full variable domain (missing parts from reference TRBV2 and TRBJ1-5): EPEVTQTPSHQVTQMGQEVILRCVPISNHLYFYWYRQILGQKVEFLVSFYNNEISEKSEIFDDQFSVERPDGSNFTLKIRSTKLEDSAMYFCASSGPGGGSNQPQHFGDGTRLSIL.